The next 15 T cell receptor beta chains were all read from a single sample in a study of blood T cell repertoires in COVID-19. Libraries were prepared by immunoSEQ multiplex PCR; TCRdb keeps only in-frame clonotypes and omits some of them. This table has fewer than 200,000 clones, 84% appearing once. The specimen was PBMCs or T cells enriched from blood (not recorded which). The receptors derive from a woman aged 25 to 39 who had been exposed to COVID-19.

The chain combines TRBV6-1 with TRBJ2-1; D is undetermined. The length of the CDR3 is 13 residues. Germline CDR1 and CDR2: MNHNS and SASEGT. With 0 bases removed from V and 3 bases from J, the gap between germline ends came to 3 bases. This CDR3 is CASSEASYNEQFF. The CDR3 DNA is TGTGCCAGCAGTGAAGCTAGCTACAATGAGCAGTTCTTC.

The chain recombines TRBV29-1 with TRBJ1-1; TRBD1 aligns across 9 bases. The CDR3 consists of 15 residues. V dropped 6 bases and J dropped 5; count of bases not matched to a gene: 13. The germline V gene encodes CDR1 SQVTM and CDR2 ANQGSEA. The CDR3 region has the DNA TGCAGCGTGCTCTGGACAGGGGCCCCTCGGACTGAAGCTTTCTTT. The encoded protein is CSVLWTGAPRTEAFF.

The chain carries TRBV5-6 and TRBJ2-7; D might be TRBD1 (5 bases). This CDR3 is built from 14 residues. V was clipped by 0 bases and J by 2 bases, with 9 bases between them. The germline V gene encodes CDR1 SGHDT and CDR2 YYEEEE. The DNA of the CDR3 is TGTGCCAGCAGCTTGGGACAGCTTACCTACGAGCAGTACTTC. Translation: CASSLGQLTYEQYF. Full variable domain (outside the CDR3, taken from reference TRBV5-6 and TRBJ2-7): DAGVTQSPTHLIKTRGQQVTLRCSPKSGHDTVSWYQQALGQGPQFIFQYYEEEERQRGNFPDRFSGHQFPNYSSELNVNALLLGDSALYLCASSLGQLTYEQYFGPGTRLTVT.

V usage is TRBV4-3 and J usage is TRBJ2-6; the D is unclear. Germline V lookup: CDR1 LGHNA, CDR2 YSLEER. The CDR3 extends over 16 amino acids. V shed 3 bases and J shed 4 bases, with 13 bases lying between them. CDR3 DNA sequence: TGCGCCAGCAGCCAGACTCGGCTTGACGGGGCCAACGTCCTGACTTTC. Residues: CASSQTRLDGANVLTF.

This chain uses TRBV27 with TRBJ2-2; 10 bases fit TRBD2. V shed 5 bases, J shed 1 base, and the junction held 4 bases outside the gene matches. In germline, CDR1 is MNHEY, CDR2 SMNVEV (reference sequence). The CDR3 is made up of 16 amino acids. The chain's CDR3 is CASSPRTSGNTGELFF. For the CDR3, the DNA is TGTGCCAGCAGTCCCCGGACTAGCGGGAACACCGGGGAGCTGTTTTTT.

The CDR3 DNA sequence: TGTGCCTATACCCGGGATTATATGAACACTGAAGCTTTCTTT. Its translation is CAYTRDYMNTEAFF. The chain has TRBV30 and TRBJ1-1; D gene unclear. The CDR3 is made up of 14 amino acids. V was pared by 7 bases and J by 0 bases, with 15 bases between. CDR1 and CDR2 (germline): GTSNPN, SVGIG (reference sequence).

CDR3 nucleotides: TGTGCCAGCAGCCAAGTGGCTAGCGGGGCCGTTCTTGGCACAGATACGCAGTATTTT. Encoded protein: CASSQVASGAVLGTDTQYF. This chain connects TRBV14 to TRBJ2-3, with 9 bases that match TRBD2. The CDR3 is 19 amino acids. Germline V CDR1 and CDR2: SGHDN, FVKESK. V shed 1 base and J 1 base; nucleotides not matched to a gene: 12.

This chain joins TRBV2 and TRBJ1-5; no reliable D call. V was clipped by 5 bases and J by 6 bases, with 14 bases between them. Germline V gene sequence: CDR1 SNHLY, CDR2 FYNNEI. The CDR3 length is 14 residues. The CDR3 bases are TGTGCCAGCAGTCCGCCTGCCCCAGGTCAGCCCCAGCATTTT. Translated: CASSPPAPGQPQHF. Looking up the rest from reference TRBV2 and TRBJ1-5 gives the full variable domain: EPEVTQTPSHQVTQMGQEVILRCVPISNHLYFYWYRQILGQKVEFLVSFYNNEISEKSEIFDDQFSVERPDGSNFTLKIRSTKLEDSAMYFCASSPPAPGQPQHFGDGTRLSIL.

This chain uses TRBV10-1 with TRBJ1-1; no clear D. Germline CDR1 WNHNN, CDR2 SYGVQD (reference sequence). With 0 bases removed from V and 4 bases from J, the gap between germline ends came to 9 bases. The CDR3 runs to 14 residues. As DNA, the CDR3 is TGCGCCAGCAGTGAGTCCCGCAGTTCCACTGAAGCTTTCTTT. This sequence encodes CASSESRSSTEAFF.

The CDR3: CASSPGQGFYEQYF. CDR3 nucleotide sequence: TGTGCCAGCAGCCCGGGACAGGGTTTCTACGAGCAGTACTTC. The chain employs TRBV7-9 and TRBJ2-7; TRBD1 agrees at 9 bases. The CDR3 spans 14 residues. Germline V lookup: CDR1 SEHNR, CDR2 FQNEAQ (reference sequence). V was clipped by 5 bases and J by 3 bases; unmatched bases: 5.

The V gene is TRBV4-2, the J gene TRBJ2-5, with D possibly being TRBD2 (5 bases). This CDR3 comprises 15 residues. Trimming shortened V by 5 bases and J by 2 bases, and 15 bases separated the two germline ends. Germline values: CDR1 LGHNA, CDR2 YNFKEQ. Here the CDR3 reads CASSFLEGRQETQYF. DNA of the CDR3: TGTGCCAGCAGCTTCCTCGAGGGCAGACAAGAGACCCAGTACTTC.

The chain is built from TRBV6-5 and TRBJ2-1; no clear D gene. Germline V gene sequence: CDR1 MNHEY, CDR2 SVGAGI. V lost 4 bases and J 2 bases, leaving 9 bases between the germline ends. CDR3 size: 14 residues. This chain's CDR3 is CASSSTEPYNEQFF. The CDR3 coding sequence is TGTGCCAGCAGTTCGACGGAGCCCTACAATGAGCAGTTCTTC.

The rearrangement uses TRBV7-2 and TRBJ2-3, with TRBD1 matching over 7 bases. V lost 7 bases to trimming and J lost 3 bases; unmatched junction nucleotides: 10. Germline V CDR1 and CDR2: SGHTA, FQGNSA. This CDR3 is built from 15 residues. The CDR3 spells CASTPPRQGTDTQYF. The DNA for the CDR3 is TGTGCCAGCACGCCTCCGAGACAGGGAACAGATACGCAGTATTTT.

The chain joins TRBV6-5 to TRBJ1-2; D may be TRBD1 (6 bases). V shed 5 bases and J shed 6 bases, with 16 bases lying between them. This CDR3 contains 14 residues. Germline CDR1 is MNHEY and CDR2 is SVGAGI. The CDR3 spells CASSRGQGYDGYTF. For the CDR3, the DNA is TGTGCCAGCAGTAGAGGGCAGGGGTACGATGGCTACACCTTC.

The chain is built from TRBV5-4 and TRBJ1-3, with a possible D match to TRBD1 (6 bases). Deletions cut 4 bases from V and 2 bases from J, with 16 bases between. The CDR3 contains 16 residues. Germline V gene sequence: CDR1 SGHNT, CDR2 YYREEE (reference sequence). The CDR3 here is CASSQDGTTPGNTIYF. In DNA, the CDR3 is TGTGCCAGCAGCCAAGACGGGACAACCCCTGGAAACACCATATATTTT.